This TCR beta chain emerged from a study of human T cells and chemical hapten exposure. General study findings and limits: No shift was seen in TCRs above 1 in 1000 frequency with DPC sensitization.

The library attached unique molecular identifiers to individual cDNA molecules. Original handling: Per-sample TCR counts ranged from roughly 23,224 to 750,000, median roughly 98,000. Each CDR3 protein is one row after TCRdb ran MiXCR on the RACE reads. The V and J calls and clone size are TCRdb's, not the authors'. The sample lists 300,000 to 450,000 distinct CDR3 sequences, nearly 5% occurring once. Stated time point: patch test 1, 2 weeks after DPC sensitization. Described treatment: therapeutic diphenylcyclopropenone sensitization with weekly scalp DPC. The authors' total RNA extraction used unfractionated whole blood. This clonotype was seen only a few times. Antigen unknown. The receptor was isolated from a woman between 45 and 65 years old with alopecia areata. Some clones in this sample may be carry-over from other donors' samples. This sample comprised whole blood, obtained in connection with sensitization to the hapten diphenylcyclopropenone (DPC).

The CDR3 DNA is TGTGCCAGCAGCCTTCTCCGGGACAGGGGGCGAGATACGCAGTATTTT. Translated, it gives CASSLLRDRGRDTQYF. The rearrangement joins TRBV6-6 to TRBJ2-3, with 12 positions matching TRBD1. This CDR3 comprises 16 residues. In germline, CDR1 is MNHNY, CDR2 SVGAGI (reference sequence). The trim removed 6 bases at V and 5 bases at J, leaving 9 bases unmatched.